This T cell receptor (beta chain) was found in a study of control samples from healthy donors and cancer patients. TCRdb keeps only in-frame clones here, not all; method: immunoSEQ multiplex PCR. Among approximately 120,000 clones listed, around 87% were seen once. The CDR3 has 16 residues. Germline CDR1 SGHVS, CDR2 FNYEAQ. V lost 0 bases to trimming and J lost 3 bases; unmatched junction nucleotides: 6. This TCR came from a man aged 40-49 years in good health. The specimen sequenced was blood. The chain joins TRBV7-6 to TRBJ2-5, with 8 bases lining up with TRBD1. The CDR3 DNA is TGTGCCAGCAGCTTAGCCTCGAACAGGGGGGAAGAGACCCAGTACTTC. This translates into CASSLASNRGEETQYF.